The 32 T cell receptor beta chains in this list originate from one sample, sequenced in a study of blood T cell repertoires in COVID-19 (TCRdb year 2020). Library creation used the immunoSEQ multiplex PCR assay. Entries here come from immuneACCESS through TCRdb and include only in-frame sequences with V and J called. Some clones fail to appear in such tables; in the studies checked, an unresolved V gene covers under half of the shortfall, and the cause of the remainder is unknown. Counted in this sample were fewer than 250,000 clones; more than 80% of them appeared once. The ten largest clones represent approximately 0.9% of the sample. The source material was PBMCs or T cells enriched from blood (not recorded which). The source is a man aged 45 to 65 who had been exposed to COVID-19.

The rearrangement links TRBV24-1 to TRBJ1-4; 10 positions match TRBD1. CDR1 KGHDR and CDR2 SFDVKD come from the germline V gene. This CDR3 is 15 amino acids long. J gave up 6 bases and V 4 bases, and 4 bases lay outside the gene matches. CDR3 amino acids: CATSDPTGGDEKLFF. CDR3 DNA: TGTGCCACCAGTGACCCGACAGGGGGCGATGAAAAACTGTTTTTT.

This chain joins TRBV9 and TRBJ1-2; no firm D call. CDR1 SGDLS and CDR2 YYNGEE come from the germline V gene. V lost 3 bases to trimming and J lost 7 bases, with 10 bases between them. The CDR3 consists of 12 residues. The CDR3 loop is CASSEAYGGYTF. CDR3 nucleotides: TGTGCCAGCAGCGAAGCTTACGGTGGCTACACCTTC.

J is TRBJ2-1 and V is TRBV5-6; tentatively, D is TRBD2 (6 bases). The CDR3 covers 15 residues. Germline CDR1 reads SGHDT; CDR2 reads YYEEEE. Trimming took off 4 bases at V and 8 bases at J, with 19 bases between the two ends. CDR3 DNA: TGTGCCAGCAGCGGGCGCCGGGAGAAGCACCATGAGCAGTTCTTC. This gives the protein CASSGRREKHHEQFF.

V gene TRBV2 combines with J gene TRBJ1-1, with a tentative D call TRBD1 (5 bases). Trimming stripped 7 bases from V and 1 base from J, with 13 bases between. The length of the CDR3 is 14 residues. Germline V lookup: CDR1 SNHLY, CDR2 FYNNEI. The CDR3 region has the DNA TGTGCCAGCACCCTGGAGGGGTGGAACACTGAAGCTTTCTTT. It specifies CASTLEGWNTEAFF.

The rearrangement joins TRBV2 to TRBJ1-1; 11 nucleotides agree with TRBD1. This CDR3 has 15 residues. Germline CDR1 SNHLY, CDR2 FYNNEI. V shed 6 bases and J 3 bases; nucleotides not matched to a gene: 6. CDR3 residues: CASRDRTGGDTEAFF. DNA of the CDR3: TGTGCCAGCAGGGATAGGACAGGGGGCGACACTGAAGCTTTCTTT.

This chain uses TRBV7-8 with TRBJ2-6; D may be TRBD2 (6 bases). The CDR3 has 16 residues. The germline gives CDR1 SGHVS, CDR2 FQNEAQ. V lost 0 bases and J 2 bases, leaving 8 bases between the germline ends. CDR3 sequence reads: CASSLASGAGANVLTF. The CDR3 coding sequence is TGTGCCAGCAGCTTAGCCTCGGGGGCTGGGGCCAACGTCCTGACTTTC.

This chain uses TRBV7-2 with TRBJ2-1; TRBD2 is a possible D gene (6 bases). The V gene's germline CDR1 is SGHTA and CDR2 FQGNSA. The CDR3 is 11 amino acids. With 5 bases removed from V and 10 bases from J, the gap between germline ends came to 9 bases. Written as DNA, the CDR3 is TGTGCCAGCAGCCGGCGGGGAGAGCAGTTCTTC. Translating it yields CASSRRGEQFF.

This chain joins TRBV5-4 and TRBJ1-1; D perhaps matches TRBD1 (5 bases). V was shortened by 0 bases and J by 3 bases, with 9 bases between the two germline ends. Germline loops: CDR1 SGHNT, CDR2 YYREEE (reference sequence). The CDR3 is 14 residues long. CDR3 protein: CASSLDSGDTEAFF. CDR3 DNA sequence: TGTGCCAGCAGCTTGGATTCGGGGGACACTGAAGCTTTCTTT.

A word on this clone: Other nucleotide sequences in the sample specify the same CDR3. V gene TRBV4-1 combines with J gene TRBJ2-5, with D perhaps TRBD2 (6 bases). V shed 1 base and J shed 2 bases, with 8 bases lying between them. CDR1 MGHRA and CDR2 YSYEKL come from the germline V gene. The CDR3 totals 14 residues. The chain's CDR3 is CASSQGGLQETQYF. CDR3 nucleotides: TGCGCCAGCAGCCAAGGGGGACTGCAAGAGACCCAGTACTTC.

The V gene is TRBV27, the J gene TRBJ2-7; 12 nucleotides line up with TRBD2. Per germline, CDR1 MNHEY and CDR2 SMNVEV (reference sequence). V shed 2 bases and J 3 bases; nucleotides not matched to a gene: 2. This CDR3 contains 15 residues. CDR3 sequence: CASSLLAGGGYEQYV. The CDR3 DNA reads as TGTGCCAGCAGTTTACTAGCGGGAGGGGGCTACGAGCAGTACGTC.

The CDR3 loop is CAWSPDTLNTEAFF. In nucleotides, the CDR3 is TGTGCCTGGAGCCCGGACACTTTGAACACTGAAGCTTTCTTT. The chain has TRBV30 and TRBJ1-1; D is perhaps TRBD1 (5 bases). The CDR3 runs to 14 residues. The germline V and J ends were trimmed by 3 bases and 0 bases, with 11 bases remaining between them. In germline, CDR1 is GTSNPN, CDR2 SVGIG (reference sequence).

This rearrangement joins TRBV5-1 to TRBJ2-5; 8 positions agree with TRBD2. In germline, CDR1 is SGHRS, CDR2 YFSETQ. The ends lost 0 bases at V and 2 bases at J; junction bases unmatched: 3. The CDR3 length is 15 residues. This CDR3 reads CASSLAIAGQETQYF. The DNA of the CDR3 is TGCGCCAGCAGCTTGGCTATAGCGGGGCAAGAGACCCAGTACTTC.

Concerning this clone: Different DNA sequences within this sample yield the same CDR3. The V call is TRBV28, the J call TRBJ1-2; D not certain. Looked up from germline, CDR1 is MDHEN and CDR2 is SYDVKM. Deletions cut 4 bases from V and 4 bases from J, with 7 bases between. The CDR3 runs 12 residues. This chain's CDR3 is CASSSTTYGYTF. CDR3 nucleotides: TGTGCCAGCAGTTCAACTACCTATGGCTACACCTTC.

The V and J genes are TRBV12-3 or TRBV12-4 and TRBJ2-3, with 10 bases that match TRBD2. Losses at the gene ends were 5 bases for V and 14 bases for J; bases not matched to a gene: 7. CDR3 length equals 12 residues. CDR3 sequence: CASSDSGGSLYF. The DNA for the CDR3 is TGTGCCAGCAGTGATAGCGGGGGGTCTCTGTATTTT.

This clone occurred once. This sequence joins TRBV5-1 and TRBJ2-2, with TRBD2 matching over 7 bases. Germline loops: CDR1 SGHRS, CDR2 YFSETQ. This CDR3 has 15 amino acids. Trimming removed 3 bases from V and 3 bases from J; junction bases left unmatched: 5. The CDR3 nucleotides are TGCGCCAGCAGCTCCCGACGGGGGGACACCGGGGAGCTGTTTTTT. Residues: CASSSRRGDTGELFF.

V and J are TRBV1 and TRBJ2-4; TRBD2, the table's D call, was not compared with the DNA. TRBV1 represents a pseudogene. The CDR3 is made up of 14 amino acids. The CDR3 coding sequence is TGCACCCCCAGCTCCGGGACTCAAAAAAACATTCAGTACTTC. It is translated as CTPSSGTQKNIQYF.

The chain couples TRBV3-1 (or the pseudogene TRBV3-2) to TRBJ1-2; 9 nucleotides match TRBD1. The length of the CDR3 is 13 residues. Germline V gene sequence: CDR1 LGHDT, CDR2 YNNKEL (reference sequence). J gave up 6 bases and V 5 bases, and 4 bases lay outside the gene matches. DNA for the CDR3: TGTGCCAGCAGCGGGGGACAGGGTCATGGCTACACCTTC. Translated: CASSGGQGHGYTF.

This chain links TRBV5-1 with TRBJ1-2; D remains unclear. This CDR3 spans 15 amino acids. Trimming removed 0 bases at V and 3 bases at J, with 12 bases between. Germline values: CDR1 SGHRS, CDR2 YFSETQ. The CDR3 DNA sequence: TGCGCCAGCAGCTTGGCCCCGGGGATAGACTATGGCTACACCTTC. Translated: CASSLAPGIDYGYTF. The complete variable domain, with remaining parts taken from reference TRBV5-1 and TRBJ1-2, reads KAGVTQTPRYLIKTRGQQVTLSCSPISGHRSVSWYQQTPGQGLQFLFEYFSETQRNKGNFPGRFSGRQFSNSRSEMNVSTLELGDSALYLCASSLAPGIDYGYTFGSGTRLTVV.

The chain is built from TRBV30 and TRBJ1-6, with D maybe TRBD1 (5 bases). The germline gives CDR1 GTSNPN, CDR2 SVGIG (reference sequence). The CDR3 is 14 amino acids. V lost 2 bases to trimming and J lost 9 bases, with 14 bases between them. In DNA, the CDR3 is TGTGCCTGGAGTATAGGGGTGGTGAGTTCACCCCTCCACTTT. Protein sequence: CAWSIGVVSSPLHF.

This clone occurred once. The chain uses TRBV5-1 and TRBJ1-3, with TRBD1 matching over 7 bases. V lost 7 bases, J lost 8 bases, and 12 bases stayed unmatched. This CDR3 has 14 residues. Germline CDR1 and CDR2: SGHRS and YFSETQ. CDR3 sequence reads: CASRDRAPRDTIYF. CDR3 nucleotides: TGCGCCAGCCGAGACAGGGCCCCAAGAGACACCATATATTTT.

The chain joins TRBV3-1 (or the pseudogene TRBV3-2) to TRBJ2-1; possibly TRBD1 for D (6 bases). The V end lost 5 bases, the J end lost 4 bases, and 15 bases lay between the germline ends. The germline gives CDR1 LGHDT, CDR2 YNNKEL (reference sequence). The length of the CDR3 is 15 residues. CDR3 in DNA: TGTGCCAGCAGCTTCGGACAGATCCTATACAATGAGCAGTTCTTC. This sequence encodes CASSFGQILYNEQFF.

The CDR3 DNA sequence: TGTGCCAGCAGCCGCACTTGGCGGGGGGGCGGCACAGATACGCAGTATTTT. Translating gives CASSRTWRGGGTDTQYF. V usage is TRBV11-2 and J usage is TRBJ2-3; TRBD2 matches 9 bases. There are 17 residues in the CDR3. The ends lost 5 bases at V and 1 base at J; junction bases unmatched: 10. From germline, CDR1 is SGHAT and CDR2 FQNNGV. Based on the CDR3 plus reference TRBV11-2 and TRBJ2-3, the full variable domain is EAGVAQSPRYKIIEKRQSVAFWCNPISGHATLYWYQQILGQGPKLLIQFQNNGVVDDSQLPKDRFSAERLKGVDSTLKIQPAKLEDSAVYLCASSRTWRGGGTDTQYFGPGTRLTVL.

The chain joins TRBV5-1 to TRBJ2-1, with D perhaps TRBD2 (5 bases). CDR3 size: 16 residues. CDR1 is SGHRS, CDR2 YFSETQ, per germline. V lost 2 bases and J lost 2, with 14 bases in between. DNA of the CDR3: TGCGCCAGCAGCTTCGGGATAGCGCTAACCTACAATGAGCAGTTCTTC. Its translation is CASSFGIALTYNEQFF.

This chain connects TRBV29-1 to TRBJ2-7; tentative D call: TRBD2 (5 bases). The CDR3 loop spans 14 amino acids. V dropped 1 base and J dropped 6 bases, with 16 bases sitting between them. CDR1 and CDR2 from the germline V gene are SQVTM and ANQGSEA. CDR3 in DNA: TGCAGCGTTGAAGGTTATGGCAGTCGGGGCGAGCAGTACTTC. The encoded protein is CSVEGYGSRGEQYF.

This chain connects TRBV30 to TRBJ2-1; unclear D gene. V was cut by 2 bases and J by 4 bases, with 12 bases left in between. Germline CDR1 is GTSNPN and CDR2 is SVGIG (reference sequence). The CDR3 spans 14 residues. CDR3 DNA: TGTGCCTGGAGTCTCGCCAGCGCGTACAATGAGCAGTTCTTC. Its translation: CAWSLASAYNEQFF.

The chain joins TRBV5-1 to TRBJ2-7; D is perhaps TRBD1 (6 bases). V lost 4 bases, J lost 1 base, and 12 bases lay in between. This CDR3 has 14 amino acids. Germline-derived CDR1 and CDR2 are SGHRS and YFSETQ. The CDR3 sequence: CASSGSGQSYEQYF. The CDR3 nucleotides are TGCGCCAGCAGCGGTTCTGGACAGTCCTACGAGCAGTACTTC.

The V gene is TRBV5-4, the J gene TRBJ2-2, with a weak D call TRBD1 (6 bases). CDR1 and CDR2 from the germline V gene are SGHNT and YYREEE (reference sequence). V was cut by 0 bases and J by 7 bases, with 10 bases left in between. The CDR3 runs 14 residues. This CDR3 reads CASSLGGPSGELFF. Written as DNA, the CDR3 is TGTGCCAGCAGCTTGGGGGGGCCAAGCGGGGAGCTGTTTTTT.

This clone was counted a few times. V usage is TRBV2 and J usage is TRBJ1-6; D is perhaps TRBD1 (5 bases). The germline gives CDR1 SNHLY, CDR2 FYNNEI. Between the trimmed V and J ends, which lost 3 bases and 8 bases, there was a span of 14 bases. CDR3 length: 15 residues. The CDR3 here is CASSDPPGRYSPLHF. The CDR3 bases are TGTGCCAGCAGTGATCCACCAGGGAGGTATTCACCCCTCCACTTT.

This chain joins TRBV18 and TRBJ2-7, with a possible D match to TRBD2 (6 bases). The CDR3 spans 14 residues. The germline gives CDR1 KGHSH, CDR2 LQKENI. The germline V and J ends were trimmed by 8 bases and 0 bases, with 14 bases remaining between them. The CDR3 DNA is TGTGCCAGCACGCGGGACCGTAACTCCTACGAGCAGTACGTC. Amino acids: CASTRDRNSYEQYV.

The chain carries TRBV19 and TRBJ1-1; 9 positions agree with TRBD1. With V trimmed by 5 bases and J by 5 bases, 3 bases remained unmatched. CDR3 size: 13 residues. The germline V gene has CDR1 LNHDA and CDR2 SQIVND (reference sequence). CDR3 protein: CASSVQGATEAFF. In nucleotides, the CDR3 is TGTGCCAGTAGTGTACAGGGGGCAACTGAAGCTTTCTTT.

CDR3 bases: TGTGCCATCAGCGCCTGGACAGGGCAAGTGACAGATACGCAGTATTTT. It codes for CAISAWTGQVTDTQYF. The gene calls are TRBV10-3 and TRBJ2-3; 8 positions match TRBD1. The germline gives CDR1 ENHRY, CDR2 SYGVKD. J was trimmed by 3 bases and V by 6 bases; bases with no gene match: 11. This CDR3 has 16 amino acids.

The chain has TRBV5-1 and TRBJ2-1, with 9 bases matching TRBD2. The CDR3 is made up of 16 amino acids. V dropped 0 bases and J dropped 3; count of bases not matched to a gene: 4. The germline CDR1 and CDR2 sequences are SGHRS and YFSETQ. For the CDR3, the DNA is TGCGCCAGCAGCTTGGAGACTAGCGGAGGCTACAATGAGCAGTTCTTC. Translated: CASSLETSGGYNEQFF.